This T cell receptor (beta chain) is from a study of early T cells in non-severe SARS-CoV-2 infection. A single record per CDR3 protein comes from TCRdb applying MiXCR to the 5' RACE reads. The sample contains roughly 72,000 distinct CDR3 sequences, roughly an eighth of which appear only once. CDR3 size: 14 residues. The ends were cut back, 0 bases at V and 4 bases at J, with 8 bases in the middle. Germline assignment: CDR1 SGHTA and CDR2 FQGNSA. This clonotype occurred many times. V is TRBV7-2 and J is TRBJ2-3; D may match TRBD1 or TRBD2 (5 bases each). The specimen comprised whole blood, sampled at baseline. This TCR derives from an adult who was a healthcare worker with PCR-confirmed SARS-CoV-2 infection or an uninfected control (not recorded which). CDR3 bases: TGTGCCAGCAGCTTAGCGGGGGTGGCAGATACGCAGTATTTT. Encoded protein: CASSLAGVADTQYF.